This record covers a single T cell receptor beta chain. Antigen specificity is unknown. CDR3 size: 15 residues. V dropped 1 base and J dropped 5; count of bases not matched to a gene: 5. Per the germline V gene, CDR1 is MNHNS and CDR2 is SASEGT. Clones were read by immunoSEQ multiplex PCR, and TCRdb kept only the in-frame ones, dropping some. The sample contains around 130,000 clones, about 86% of which appear only once. The data were taken from a study of T cell responses to AZD1222 COVID-19 vaccine. Study at large: Some second doses came at about 4 weeks and others at about 12 weeks; these were pooled.

Study findings and constraints: Unmutated regions of variants are reportedly targeted by nearly half of spike-specific TCRs. Among vaccine-associated CD4 TCRs, coverage spanned spike, with dominance at 160-218 and 743-854. All repertoire sampling was performed exclusively after the peak T cell response.

The receptor's source is an adult in good health. Source: peripheral blood, taken on day 0 of AZD1222 vaccination. The J gene is TRBJ1-5, the V gene TRBV6-1, with TRBD1 identical over 7 bases. CDR3 in DNA: TGTGCCAGCAGTGAAGAGGTAGACAGGGATCAGCCCCAGCATTTT. It is translated as CASSEEVDRDQPQHF.